This T cell receptor (beta chain) was observed in a study of T cells in Graves' hyperthyroidism and ophthalmopathy (dated by TCRdb to between 2019 and 2020). For the study in its entirety: Peripheral blood was sampled at the time of initial diagnosis, prior to any treatment. TCR Vbeta CDR3 sequencing of 120 to 150 peripheral blood samples (about 45 ophthalmopathy, roughly 74 hyperthyroidism and approximately 17 progressor patients) is reported in the paper. After sampling, hyperthyroidism patients received methimazole starting at 30 mg daily, and ophthalmopathy patients received high-dose intravenous methylprednisolone. An independent validation cohort of around 19 hyperthyroidism patients and 15 or so patients who later progressed to ophthalmopathy tested prospective prediction of ophthalmopathy. To identify distinguishing TCR V-J signatures, a discovery cohort of about 100 patients was used, comprising under 45 with Graves' ophthalmopathy and around 60 with stable Graves' hyperthyroidism. The approximately 90 discovery patients were randomly split 7:3 into training and test sets. The study also compared thyroid tissue and blood T-cell repertoires from five or six Graves' hyperthyroidism patients.

V ends up 7 bases short and J 3 bases short, with an unmatched junction base count of 6. From cysteine to phenylalanine, the CDR3 is 15 amino acids long. Only the CDR3 portion is preserved as DNA: 45 bases, with reading frame beginning at the first base. The germline V gene gives CDR1 as MNHEY and CDR2 as SVGEGT. The TCR beta CDR3 regions were amplified from RNA transcripts. A first-round RT-PCR of the TCR CDR3 used the HTBI primer set with the Qiagen OneStep RT-PCR kit. A second multiplex PCR round built the libraries, followed by size selection and purification. Paired-end sequencing of the libraries was performed with 100 bp reads on an Illumina HiSeq2000. Per the source publication's procedure: SOAPnuke was used to process the raw data, with reads discarded if the reads contained adapters or uncalled bases, had a mean Phred below 15, or lacked an exact constant-primer or identifier match. COPE v1.2.5 was used to merge high-quality paired reads, and clonotypes were defined as unique nucleotide sequences. Clonotypes were aligned to IMGT TRBV, TRBD and TRBJ reference segments using MiTCR v1.1. Only V-J combinations with frequency above 0.0001, covering roughly 99% of repertoires, were analysed. A TCS score was defined as the ratio of F50 (clonal expansion) to E x V (chaos), with BLOSUM62-based TCRdist applied between CDR3 peptides within each V-J. Welch's t-statistics and random forest reduced around 550 V-J features to about 13, which were used in a naive Bayes classifier (R e1071). The public reads were reanalyzed by TCRdb: fastp trimming at Q25, MiXCR alignment, in-frame beta chains only. When rows share a CDR3 protein, they turn into one entry using the most common DNA and genes. These V and J calls rely on TCRdb rather than the paper's analysis. The sample table lists about 300,000 distinct CDR3 sequences, about 25% of them with a count of one. The ten largest clonotypes hold 20% to 30% of the sample.

Hyperthyroidism patients were newly diagnosed, had a disease duration of under 2 months, and were aged 18 to 65 years. Any patient with an uncontrolled infection, another autoimmune disease, pregnancy or lactation was excluded. Clinical symptoms, serum thyroxine and TRAb, thyroid ultrasound, and orbital computed tomography formed the basis for the diagnoses. Blood from progressor patients was collected at the time of first diagnosis with hyperthyroidism, before any ophthalmopathy symptoms had appeared. PBMCs were isolated from 10 ml of fresh peripheral blood by Ficoll-Paque density gradient centrifugation. Progressor patients were defined as those initially diagnosed with Graves' hyperthyroidism in whom ophthalmopathy developed during follow-up. Total RNA was extracted with Trizol reagent, and quality was checked on an Agilent 2100 Bioanalyzer. The research as a whole found: In validation, the model predicted progression to ophthalmopathy with around 71% sensitivity and over 72% specificity, a median of approximately 6.7 months before onset. Most expanded thyroid clonotypes (frequency above 0.001) were also detected in blood, suggesting blood repertoires may reflect thyroid immune responses. A 13 V-J signature model separated ophthalmopathy from stable hyperthyroidism, with 87.88% sensitivity and 81.08% specificity in cross-validation and 80%/75% in testing. No statistical method was used to set the sample size in advance, and investigators knew the group allocation.

As for this clonotype: What this receptor recognizes is not known. Per-base quality was not reported, and no clone a single base away is much larger than it.

Rearrangement joined TRBV6-2 or TRBV6-3 to TRBJ1-5, with 10 junctional bases fitting TRBD1. This clonotype was obtained from a man aged 35 to 55 with Graves' hyperthyroidism that later progressed to Graves' ophthalmopathy. Sequencing used blood. DNA sequence: TGTGCCAGCACCCCGGGACAGGGGTACAATCAGCCCCAGCATTTT. Protein translation: CASTPGQGYNQPQHF.